This T cell receptor (beta chain) was identified during a study of blood T cell repertoires in COVID-19. About the research overall: Collection of acute and convalescent COVID-19 samples took place in the United States, Italy and Spain.

As originally analysed: It was from reference gene primer amplification that nucleated cell counts were estimated. Method: immunoSEQ multiplex PCR; TCRdb's copy keeps in-frame clones and lacks some. The V and J calls and clone size come from that table; D and trimming were worked out from the DNA. The sample consists of about 260,000 clones, 88% of them appearing once. The CDR3 length is 16 residues. Losses at the gene ends were 4 bases for V and 4 bases for J; bases not matched to a gene: 12. Germline-derived CDR1 and CDR2 are SGDLS and YYNGEE. Sequencing was carried out using peripheral blood. The V gene is TRBV9, the J gene TRBJ2-3; 7 bases agree with TRBD2. This sequence was found in a woman in her sixties or seventies with COVID-19, enrolled during active disease. The CDR3 DNA reads TGTGCCAGCAGCACAGGAGCGGGATTGGGGGCAGATACGCAGTATTTT. This translates into CASSTGAGLGADTQYF.